Listed here is a single TCR beta chain. These data come from a study of blood T cell repertoires in COVID-19. Study information: Sites in the United States, Italy and Spain provided acute and convalescent COVID-19 samples. T cells, B-cell-depleted T cells, or PBMCs provided the cDNA or gDNA that served as material.

Original analysis: Amplifying reference gene primers gave estimates of nucleated cell counts. Data came from immunoSEQ multiplex PCR; TCRdb stores just in-frame clones and leaves some out. D and trimming come from the DNA, and the V and J calls and clone size come from that table. The sample holds some 130,000 clones, about 76% seen once. CDR1 LNHDA and CDR2 SQIVND come from the germline V gene (reference sequence). V dropped 6 bases and J dropped 10 bases, with 19 bases sitting between them. The CDR3 runs to 15 residues. Sequenced input: peripheral blood. This clonotype originated in a man older than 75 with acute or convalescent COVID-19. V gene TRBV19 combines with J gene TRBJ1-6; possibly TRBD1 for D (6 bases). CDR3 in DNA: TGTGCCAGTAGGGACAGCATCGGGGTGGGCTCACCCCTCCACTTT. Encoded protein: CASRDSIGVGSPLHF.